Shown below are 17 T cell receptor beta chains from a single sample sequenced in a study of shared clonotypes between healthy human individuals. Using immunoSEQ multiplex PCR, the repertoire was profiled, and TCRdb retains in-frame clones only, with some absent. The table lists some 1,400,000 clones, more than 95% of them singletons. Sequencing was carried out using naive CD4+ T cells sorted from blood. Documented subset: CD45RA+ positively selected. These receptors were taken from a young man in good health.

In nucleotides, the CDR3 is TGTGCCAGAAGCTTCAGGGACCATCCCTACGAGCAGTACTTC. It codes for CARSFRDHPYEQYF. The V call is TRBV5-3, the J call TRBJ2-7; perhaps D is TRBD1 or TRBD2 (5 bases each). TRBV5-3 counts as an open reading frame of uncertain function. The CDR3 is 14 residues long. V lost 2 bases and J lost 2, with 11 bases in between.

CDR3 protein: CASRTSSTDTQYF. CDR3 nucleotides: TGTGCCAGCAGGACTTCAAGCACAGATACGCAGTATTTT. This rearrangement joins TRBV6-6 to TRBJ2-3; no definite D call. Trimming cost V 6 bases and J 0 bases, with 7 bases left between them. Per germline, CDR1 MNHNY and CDR2 SVGAGI (reference sequence). This CDR3 is 13 amino acids long.

The rearrangement joins TRBV5-5 to TRBJ2-7, with D perhaps given as TRBD1 or TRBD2 (6 bases each). CDR3 size: 15 residues. Germline CDR1 and CDR2: SGHKS and YYEKEE (reference sequence). Trimming took off 1 base at V and 0 bases at J, with 11 bases between the two ends. The CDR3 is CASSLRGGSSYEQYF. The DNA of the CDR3 is TGTGCCAGCAGCTTGCGAGGGGGGAGCTCCTACGAGCAGTACTTC.

The V call is TRBV5-1, the J call TRBJ2-1; the match to TRBD2 covers 10 bases. With 4 bases clipped from V and 4 bases from J, the junction kept 5 bases outside the gene matches. This CDR3 is 15 amino acids long. Germline values: CDR1 SGHRS, CDR2 YFSETQ. The CDR3 is CASSLTSGFYNEQFF. The CDR3 nucleotides are TGCGCCAGCAGCCTGACTAGCGGGTTTTACAATGAGCAGTTCTTC.

The chain combines TRBV9 with TRBJ2-7, with 13 bases identical to TRBD2. The CDR3 consists of 17 residues. The junction had 8 bases not matched to a gene; V was cut back by 3 bases and J by 2 bases. The germline gives CDR1 SGDLS, CDR2 YYNGEE. CDR3 DNA sequence: TGTGCCAGCAGCGCCTCACCGGGACTAGCGGGAACCTACGAGCAGTACTTC. Its protein is CASSASPGLAGTYEQYF. Looking up the rest from reference TRBV9 and TRBJ2-7 gives the full variable domain: DSGVTQTPKHLITATGQRVTLRCSPRSGDLSVYWYQQSLDQGLQFLIQYYNGEERAKGNILERFSAQQFPDLHSELNLSSLELGDSALYFCASSASPGLAGTYEQYFGPGTRLTVT.

The chain recombines TRBV7-6 with TRBJ2-2, with 7 bases that match TRBD2. CDR1 and CDR2 (germline): SGHVS, FNYEAQ. The J segment lost 4 bases and the V segment lost 3 bases, leaving 14 bases of the junction unmatched. The CDR3 covers 18 residues. CDR3 nucleotides: TGTGCCAGCAGCTTTAATGGGCCTGGACTAGGCCGCACCGGGGAGCTGTTTTTT. Protein sequence: CASSFNGPGLGRTGELFF.

V gene TRBV25-1 combines with J gene TRBJ2-2; D is unclear. CDR3 length: 15 residues. V was clipped by 3 bases and J by 2 bases, with 10 bases between them. Per germline, CDR1 MGHDK and CDR2 SYGVNS. The chain's CDR3 is CASSDPWFNTGELFF. Here the CDR3 DNA reads TGTGCCAGCAGTGATCCTTGGTTTAACACCGGGGAGCTGTTTTTT.

This clone showed up just once. J is TRBJ2-7 and V is TRBV14; D tentatively reads TRBD1 or TRBD2 (5 bases each). The CDR3 is 16 amino acids. With 4 bases removed from V and 4 bases from J, the gap between germline ends came to 20 bases. Germline lookup yields CDR1 SGHDN and CDR2 FVKESK. CDR3 loop: CASSPPPGGRRYEQYF. The CDR3 DNA is TGTGCCAGCAGCCCACCTCCTGGGGGACGACGGTACGAGCAGTACTTC. Full variable domain (outside the CDR3, taken from reference TRBV14 and TRBJ2-7): EAGVTQFPSHSVIEKGQTVTLRCDPISGHDNLYWYRRVMGKEIKFLLHFVKESKQDESGMPNNRFLAERTGGTYSTLKVQPAELEDSGVYFCASSPPPGGRRYEQYFGPGTRLTVT.

Here the CDR3 reads CASSVASGLAGETQYF. For the CDR3, the DNA is TGTGCCAGCAGCGTAGCCTCGGGACTAGCGGGAGAGACCCAGTACTTC. The genes are TRBV9 and TRBJ2-5, with TRBD2 matching 12 bases. The CDR3 is 16 residues long. V gave up 0 bases and J gave up 4 bases; unmatched junction bases: 4. The germline V gene encodes CDR1 SGDLS and CDR2 YYNGEE.

The rearrangement joins TRBV18 to TRBJ2-3; D ambiguous. The germline V and J ends were trimmed by 2 bases and 0 bases, with 12 bases remaining between them. This CDR3 spans 16 amino acids. Germline CDR1 and CDR2: KGHSH and LQKENI. The CDR3 protein is CASSPALSGSTDTQYF. CDR3 in DNA: TGTGCCAGCTCACCAGCTTTGTCCGGAAGCACAGATACGCAGTATTTT.

The genes are TRBV11-3 and TRBJ2-1, with D perhaps matching TRBD1 or TRBD2 (5 bases each). Germline V lookup: CDR1 SGHNT, CDR2 YENEEA. This CDR3 contains 15 residues. V gave up 0 bases and J gave up 9 bases, with 15 bases separating them. The CDR3 loop is CASSLEGTPGGEQFF. Here the CDR3 DNA reads TGTGCCAGCAGCTTAGAAGGGACCCCAGGTGGTGAGCAGTTCTTC.

The chain is built from TRBV10-1 and TRBJ2-7, with 9 nucleotides matching TRBD2. Trimming removed 6 bases from V and 6 bases from J; junction bases left unmatched: 6. The germline V gene encodes CDR1 WNHNN and CDR2 SYGVQD (reference sequence). This CDR3 has 13 amino acids. This CDR3 reads CASSTGLAREQYF. Written as DNA, the CDR3 is TGCGCCAGCAGCACGGGACTAGCTCGCGAGCAGTACTTC.

The chain recombines TRBV5-5 with TRBJ2-2; 10 bases fit TRBD2. The CDR3 has 16 amino acids. Germline CDR1 and CDR2: SGHKS and YYEKEE (reference sequence). V was clipped by 4 bases and J by 5 bases; unmatched bases: 8. Written as DNA, the CDR3 is TGTGCCAGCAGCAATTTTAGCGGGAGGAGGACCGGGGAGCTGTTTTTT. It is translated as CASSNFSGRRTGELFF.

This clone was recorded once. The chain couples TRBV28 to TRBJ2-7; D is possibly TRBD2 (6 bases). V shed 5 bases and J shed 8 bases, with 19 bases lying between them. Germline V gene sequence: CDR1 MDHEN, CDR2 SYDVKM. The CDR3 has 14 amino acids. This chain's CDR3 is CASSIPLEGIQQYF. For the CDR3, the DNA is TGTGCCAGCAGTATCCCCTTGGAGGGGATACAGCAGTACTTC.

J is TRBJ2-7 and V is TRBV4-1; D is unclear. The CDR3 is 13 residues long. V lost 0 bases, J lost 2 bases, and 5 bases lay in between. Germline CDR1 is MGHRA and CDR2 is YSYEKL. The CDR3 DNA follows: TGCGCCAGCAGCCAAGATATGCCCTACGAGCAGTACTTC. This sequence encodes CASSQDMPYEQYF.

V is TRBV5-4 and J is TRBJ1-2, with D uncertain. Looked up from germline, CDR1 is SGHNT and CDR2 is YYREEE (reference sequence). Trimming left V 2 bases short and J 4 bases short, with 15 bases between. The CDR3 loop spans 15 amino acids. The CDR3 sequence: CASSLARETTYGYTF. CDR3 DNA sequence: TGTGCCAGCAGCTTAGCGAGGGAAACTACCTATGGCTACACCTTC.

The chain links TRBV28 to TRBJ2-3, with D possibly called TRBD1 or TRBD2 (7 bases each). This CDR3 is built from 15 residues. CDR1 is MDHEN, CDR2 SYDVKM, per germline. V was clipped by 6 bases and J by 5 bases, with 18 bases between them. The CDR3: CASSQQGRAEDTQYF. For the CDR3, the DNA is TGTGCCAGCAGCCAACAGGGGAGGGCCGAAGATACGCAGTATTTT.